The sequence of this T cell receptor beta chain was determined in a study of T-cell reconstitution after alpha-beta-depleted transplantation in children. V lost 4 bases to trimming and J lost 7 bases, with 14 bases between them. The CDR3 extends over 14 amino acids. CDR1 is LGHDT and CDR2 is YNNKEL in the germline V gene (reference sequence). Researchers prepared the TCRbeta library using unique molecular identifiers, the study reports. TCRdb used MiXCR to reprocess the PCR reads, holding one entry per CDR3 protein. Of around 600,000 distinct CDR3 sequences in the sample, roughly 23% are singletons; the top ten hold approximately 14%. On this clonotype: The antigen is not known.

Study-level points and caveats: Newly made T cells mostly supplied T-cell counts and diversity one year after transplant.

This TCR was sampled from a boy in the first two years of life who had a stem cell transplant for acute myeloid leukemia, so the T cells may come from the graft donor. The sample consisted of PBMCs, mostly from graft donor cells, taken 360 days after TCRalphabeta/CD19-depleted stem cell transplant. The rearrangement links TRBV3-1 to TRBJ2-1; no firm D call. The CDR3 sequence is CASSPDGRRNEQFF. CDR3 sequence (DNA): TGTGCCAGCAGCCCAGACGGCAGAAGGAATGAGCAGTTCTTC.